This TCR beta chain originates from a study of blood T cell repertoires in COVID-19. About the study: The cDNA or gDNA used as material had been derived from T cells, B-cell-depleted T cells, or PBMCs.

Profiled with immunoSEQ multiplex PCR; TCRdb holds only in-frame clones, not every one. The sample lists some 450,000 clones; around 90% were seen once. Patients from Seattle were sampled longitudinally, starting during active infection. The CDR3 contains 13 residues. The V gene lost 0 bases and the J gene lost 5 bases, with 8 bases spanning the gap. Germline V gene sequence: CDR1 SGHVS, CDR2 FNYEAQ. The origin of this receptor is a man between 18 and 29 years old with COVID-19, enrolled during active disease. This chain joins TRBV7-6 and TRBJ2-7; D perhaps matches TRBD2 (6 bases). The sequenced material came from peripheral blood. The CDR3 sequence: CASSLAASDEQYF. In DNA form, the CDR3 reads TGTGCCAGCAGCTTAGCGGCTAGCGACGAGCAGTACTTC.